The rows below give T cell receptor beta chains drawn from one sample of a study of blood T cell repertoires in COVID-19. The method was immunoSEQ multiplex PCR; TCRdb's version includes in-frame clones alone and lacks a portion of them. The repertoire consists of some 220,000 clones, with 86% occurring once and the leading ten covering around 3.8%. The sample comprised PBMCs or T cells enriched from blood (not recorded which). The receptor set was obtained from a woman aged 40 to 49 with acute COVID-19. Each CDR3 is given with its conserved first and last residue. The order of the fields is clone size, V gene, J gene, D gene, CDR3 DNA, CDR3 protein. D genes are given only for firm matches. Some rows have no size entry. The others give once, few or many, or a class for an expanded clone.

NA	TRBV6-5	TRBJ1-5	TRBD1	TGTGCCACCGGACAGGGGGCTAATCAGCCCCAGCATTTT	CATGQGANQPQHF
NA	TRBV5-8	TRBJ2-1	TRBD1	TGTGCCAGCAACAAACAGGGGGCGGTCTATGAGCAGTTCTTC	CASNKQGAVYEQFF
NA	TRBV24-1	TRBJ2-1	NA	TGTGCCACCAGTGATCTCGGACGGACGGATGGGGAGGGGGGGCCAATTGAGCAGTTCTTC	CATSDLGRTDGEGGPIEQFF
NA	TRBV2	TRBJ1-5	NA	TGTGCCAGCAGTGACGGAGGGAACGGGAATCAGCCCCAGCATTTT	CASSDGGNGNQPQHF
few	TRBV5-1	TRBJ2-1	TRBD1	TGCGCCAGCAGCTTGGAAGGGGGCATCTACAATGAGCAGTTCTTC	CASSLEGGIYNEQFF
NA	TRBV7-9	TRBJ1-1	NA	TGTGCCAGCAGCTCGTACAGGAGTTCGAACACTGAAGCTTTCTTT	CASSSYRSSNTEAFF
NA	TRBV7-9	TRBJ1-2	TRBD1	TGTGCCAGCAGCTCCTTTCGACAGGGGTATGGCTACACCTTC	CASSSFRQGYGYTF
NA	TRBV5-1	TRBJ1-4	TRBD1	TGCGCCAGCAAGGTCGGACAGGTTGCAACTAATGAAAAACTGTTTTTT	CASKVGQVATNEKLFF
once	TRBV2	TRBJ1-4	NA	TGTGCCAGCAGGGAACAGCACCTGGGCCTTAATGAAAAACTGTTTTTT	CASREQHLGLNEKLFF
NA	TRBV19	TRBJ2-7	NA	TGTGCCAGTAGTATCACCCCAGGGGAGTCCTACGAGCAGTACTTC	CASSITPGESYEQYF
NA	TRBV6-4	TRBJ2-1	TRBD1	TGTGCCAGCAGTGACTCCGGGACAGGCACCTACAATGAGCAGTTCTTC	CASSDSGTGTYNEQFF
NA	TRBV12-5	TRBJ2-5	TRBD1	TGTGCTAGTGGTCTCGGGACAGGTAGCCAAGAGACCCAGTACTTC	CASGLGTGSQETQYF
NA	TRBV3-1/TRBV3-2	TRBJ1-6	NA	TGTGCCAGCAGCCCGAACTCCGCGGTCCTCCACTTT	CASSPNSAVLHF
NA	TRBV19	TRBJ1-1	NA	TGTGCCAGTAGTATTTCCGTTTTGAACACTGAAGCTTTCTTT	CASSISVLNTEAFF
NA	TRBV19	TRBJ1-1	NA	TGTGCCAGTAGTATAAGTTTAGGGAGGAGAACTGAAGCTTTCTTT	CASSISLGRRTEAFF
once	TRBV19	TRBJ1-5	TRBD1	TGTGCCAGTAGTACGACAGGGTTCGGGAATCAGCCCCAGCATTTT	CASSTTGFGNQPQHF
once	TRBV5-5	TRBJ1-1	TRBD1	TGTGCCAGCAGCTTCGGGGACAGCTCGAACACTGAAGCTTTCTTT	CASSFGDSSNTEAFF
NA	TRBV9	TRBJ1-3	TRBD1	TGTGCCAGCAGCATCGGACAGGGAGGAAACACCATATATTTT	CASSIGQGGNTIYF
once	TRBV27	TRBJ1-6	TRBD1	TGTGCCAGCAGTTTACTGGGTCCGTTACAGGGGAATTCACCCCTCCACTTT	CASSLLGPLQGNSPLHF
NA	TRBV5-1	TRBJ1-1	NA	TGCGCCAGCAGCATAGACACGAACACTGAAGCTTTCTTT	CASSIDTNTEAFF
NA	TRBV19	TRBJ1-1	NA	TGTGCCAGTAGTATAGCCCTCAGGGGTGAAGCTTTCTTT	CASSIALRGEAFF
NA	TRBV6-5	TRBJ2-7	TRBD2	TGTGCCAGCAGGGATAGCGGGGGCGGCTACGAGCAGTACTTC	CASRDSGGGYEQYF
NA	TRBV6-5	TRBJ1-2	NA	TGTGCCAGCAGCTCCCTTTCGACAGGTGGCTACACCTTC	CASSSLSTGGYTF
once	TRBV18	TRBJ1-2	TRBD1	TGTGCCAGCTCACCCCCGGGACAGGGACAGGGCTACACCTTC	CASSPPGQGQGYTF
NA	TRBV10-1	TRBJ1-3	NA	TGCGCCGTCAGCCGGGGGGCCCTCTCTGGAAACACCATATATTTT	CAVSRGALSGNTIYF
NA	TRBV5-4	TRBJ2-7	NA	TGTGCCAGCAGCCTCGAGGGGGGGGGAACCTACGAGCAGTACTTC	CASSLEGGGTYEQYF
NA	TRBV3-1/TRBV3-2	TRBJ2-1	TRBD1	TGTGCCAGCAGCCAAGCTAGACAGGGTGCGTATGAGCAGTTCTTC	CASSQARQGAYEQFF